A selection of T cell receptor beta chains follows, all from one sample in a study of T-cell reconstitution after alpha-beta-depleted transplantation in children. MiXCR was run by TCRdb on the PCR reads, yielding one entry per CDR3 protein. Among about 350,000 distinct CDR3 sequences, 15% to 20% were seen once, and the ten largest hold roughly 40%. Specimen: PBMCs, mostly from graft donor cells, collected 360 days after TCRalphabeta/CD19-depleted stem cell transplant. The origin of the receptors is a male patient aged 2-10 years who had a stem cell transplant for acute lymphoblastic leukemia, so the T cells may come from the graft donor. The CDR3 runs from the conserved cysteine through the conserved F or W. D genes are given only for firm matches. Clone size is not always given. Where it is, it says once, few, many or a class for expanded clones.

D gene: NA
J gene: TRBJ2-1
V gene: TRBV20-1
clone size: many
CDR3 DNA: TGCAGTGCTAGGCAGGGGAGCTCCTACAATGAGCAGTTCTTC
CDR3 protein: CSARQGSSYNEQFF

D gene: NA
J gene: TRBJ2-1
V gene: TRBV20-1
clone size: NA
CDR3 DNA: TGCAGTGCTACCGAGGACAATTCCCCCTACAATGAGCAGTTCTTC
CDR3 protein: CSATEDNSPYNEQFF

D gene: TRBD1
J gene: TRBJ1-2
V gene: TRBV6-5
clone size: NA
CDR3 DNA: TGTGCCAGCAGTTACCCACAGGGGAAGAGCTATGGCTACACCTTC
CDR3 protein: CASSYPQGKSYGYTF

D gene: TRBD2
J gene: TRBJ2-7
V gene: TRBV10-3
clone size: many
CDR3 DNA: TGTGCCATCAGTGAGTTGGACGGAAGGACTAGCGGAGCCTACGAGCAGTACTTC
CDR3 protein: CAISELDGRTSGAYEQYF

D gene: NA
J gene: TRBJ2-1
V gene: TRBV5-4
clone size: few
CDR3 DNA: TGTGCCAGCAGCTTGGAAGAGGGCCACTCCTACAATGAGCAGTTCTTC
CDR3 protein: CASSLEEGHSYNEQFF

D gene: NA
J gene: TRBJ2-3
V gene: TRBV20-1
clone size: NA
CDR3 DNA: TGCAGTGCTTCGGAACCCACAGATACGCAGTATTTT
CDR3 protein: CSASEPTDTQYF

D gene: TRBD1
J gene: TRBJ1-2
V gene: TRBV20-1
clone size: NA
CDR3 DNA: TGCAGTGCACCACTCCCGACAGGGTTTGGCTACACCTTC
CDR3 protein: CSAPLPTGFGYTF

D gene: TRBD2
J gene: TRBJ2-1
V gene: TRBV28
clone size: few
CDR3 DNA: TGTGCCAGCAGCCGGGGACTAGCGGGAGTAAGTTACAATGAGCAGTTCTTC
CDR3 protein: CASSRGLAGVSYNEQFF

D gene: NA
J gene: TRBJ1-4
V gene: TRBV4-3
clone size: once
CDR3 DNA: TGCGCCAGCAGCCAGGCCGAGGGAGGATATGAAAAACTGTTTTTT
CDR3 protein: CASSQAEGGYEKLFF

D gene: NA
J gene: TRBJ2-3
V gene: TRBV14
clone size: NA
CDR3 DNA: TGTGCCAGCAGCCAAGATTGGATAACGGTCCCCTACACAGATACGCAGTATTTT
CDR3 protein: CASSQDWITVPYTDTQYF

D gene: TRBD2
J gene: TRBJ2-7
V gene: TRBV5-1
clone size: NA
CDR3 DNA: TGCGCCAGCAGCCCAGCGGGAGACCCCTACGAGCAGTACTTC
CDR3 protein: CASSPAGDPYEQYF

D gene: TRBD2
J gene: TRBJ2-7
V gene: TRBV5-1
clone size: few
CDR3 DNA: TGCGCCAGCAGCTTGGCCGTTACGGGAGGACTCCACGAGCAGTACTTC
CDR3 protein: CASSLAVTGGLHEQYF

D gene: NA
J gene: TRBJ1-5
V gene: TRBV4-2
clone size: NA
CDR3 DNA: TGTGCCAGCAGCCAAGATCGGGCAGTCAATCAGCCCCAGCATTTT
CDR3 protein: CASSQDRAVNQPQHF

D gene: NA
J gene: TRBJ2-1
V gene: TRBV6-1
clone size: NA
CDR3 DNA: TGTGCCAGCAGTACCCAATTTCTGAATGAGCAGTTCTTC
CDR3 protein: CASSTQFLNEQFF

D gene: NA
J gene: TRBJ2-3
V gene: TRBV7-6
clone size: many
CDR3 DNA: TGTGCCAGCACCTCGGGGTACACAGATACGCAGTATTTT
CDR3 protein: CASTSGYTDTQYF

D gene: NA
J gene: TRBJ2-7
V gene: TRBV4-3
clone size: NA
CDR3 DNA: TGCGCCAGCAGCCAAGATCACCAGGCTCCCTACGAGCAGTACTTC
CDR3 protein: CASSQDHQAPYEQYF

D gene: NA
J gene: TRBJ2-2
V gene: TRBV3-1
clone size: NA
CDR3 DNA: TGTGCCAGCAGCCAACTAGGGGCTGAAGCCGGGGAGCTGTTTTTT
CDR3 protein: CASSQLGAEAGELFF

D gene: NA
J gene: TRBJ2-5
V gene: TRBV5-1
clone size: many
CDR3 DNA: TGTGCCAGCAGCTTGGGGCAGGGGGGAGAGACCCAGTACTTC
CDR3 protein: CASSLGQGGETQYF

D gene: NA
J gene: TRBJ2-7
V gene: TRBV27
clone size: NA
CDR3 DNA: TGTGCCAGCAGTTTAGACGGCGGGCAGCAGTACTTC
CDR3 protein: CASSLDGGQQYF

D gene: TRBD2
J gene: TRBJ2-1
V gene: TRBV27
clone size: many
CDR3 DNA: TGTGCCAGCAGTTTATCGGGAGCGGGAGGGCAGTTCTTC
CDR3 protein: CASSLSGAGGQFF

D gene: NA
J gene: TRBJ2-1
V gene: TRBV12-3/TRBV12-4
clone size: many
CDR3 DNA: TGTGCCAGCAGTTTTCCGGAGATTTCCTTC
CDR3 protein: CASSFPEISF

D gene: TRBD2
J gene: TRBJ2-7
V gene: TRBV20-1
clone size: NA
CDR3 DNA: TGCAGTGCTAGCGCGCAGGTAGCGGGACCCTACGAGCAGTACTTC
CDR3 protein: CSASAQVAGPYEQYF

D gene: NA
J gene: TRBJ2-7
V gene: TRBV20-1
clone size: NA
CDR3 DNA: TGCAGTGCTAGGGAGAGTACCTACGAGCAGTACTTC
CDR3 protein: CSARESTYEQYF

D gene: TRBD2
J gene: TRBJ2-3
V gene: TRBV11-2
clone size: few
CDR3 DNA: TGTGCCAGCAGCTTATGGGGCCCCGGACTAGCGGGAGGGCCGACAGATACGCAGTATTTT
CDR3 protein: CASSLWGPGLAGGPTDTQYF

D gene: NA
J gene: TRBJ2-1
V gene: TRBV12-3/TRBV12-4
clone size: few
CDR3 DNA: TGTGCCAGCAGTCTAACCGGGACGCAGAATGAGCAGTTCTTC
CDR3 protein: CASSLTGTQNEQFF